One and the same sample provided the 25 T cell receptor beta chains below, sequenced in a study of cytomegalovirus exposure and HLA in healthy donors. PCR involved 60 Vbeta and 13 Jbeta primers. Method: immunoSEQ multiplex PCR; TCRdb's copy keeps in-frame clones and lacks some. The table includes approximately 110,000 clones, 55% to 65% detected once. Sequenced material: PBMCs. The source of these receptors is a man aged 25-45 years in good health and CMV-seropositive.

V gene TRBV5-4 combines with J gene TRBJ1-2; D perhaps matches TRBD1 (5 bases). The V and J ends lost 4 bases and 2 bases respectively, with 9 bases between them. Germline values: CDR1 SGHNT, CDR2 YYREEE (reference sequence). This CDR3 spans 13 amino acids. The DNA for the CDR3 is TGTGCCAGCAGCCCGGACAAGAACTATGGCTACACCTTC. Its protein product is CASSPDKNYGYTF.

This rearrangement joins TRBV6-5 to TRBJ1-2; weak D call: TRBD1 (5 bases). In germline, CDR1 is MNHEY, CDR2 SVGAGI. The CDR3 extends over 13 amino acids. V gave up 6 bases and J gave up 2 bases, with 10 bases separating them. CDR3 residues: CASRPPGNYGYTF. The DNA for the CDR3 is TGTGCCAGCAGGCCGCCAGGGAACTATGGCTACACCTTC.

In this sample, this clone turned up a few times. CDR3 DNA: TGTGCCAGCAGCGTTAACCAGGGATCCGGAAACACCATATATTTT. This encodes CASSVNQGSGNTIYF. The V and J genes are TRBV7-9 and TRBJ1-3; TRBD1 might be the D (5 bases). The CDR3 runs to 15 residues. Germline V gene data show CDR1 as SEHNR and CDR2 as FQNEAQ (reference sequence). The ends were cut back, 5 bases at V and 4 bases at J, with 15 bases in the middle. The full variable domain, its missing parts supplied by reference TRBV7-9 and TRBJ1-3, is DTGVSQNPRHKITKRGQNVTFRCDPISEHNRLYWYRQTLGQGPEFLTYFQNEAQLEKSRLLSDRFSAERPKGSFSTLEIQRTEQGDSAMYLCASSVNQGSGNTIYFGEGSWLTVV.

CDR3 loop: CASSEDGRGGETQYF. The DNA for the CDR3 is TGTGCCAGCAGTGAAGATGGCAGGGGAGGGGAGACCCAGTACTTC. The J gene is TRBJ2-5, the V gene TRBV25-1, with D perhaps matching TRBD2 (7 bases). The ends were cut back, 2 bases at V and 5 bases at J, with 15 bases in the middle. From germline, CDR1 is MGHDK and CDR2 SYGVNS. The CDR3 covers 15 residues.

The chain recombines TRBV2 with TRBJ1-3; unclear D gene. With 3 bases removed from V and 4 bases from J, the gap between germline ends came to 4 bases. Germline V gene lookup returns CDR1 SNHLY and CDR2 FYNNEI. This CDR3 is built from 12 residues. The CDR3 reads CASSDFGNTIYF. The DNA for the CDR3 is TGTGCCAGCAGTGACTTCGGAAACACCATATATTTT.

The chain carries TRBV5-1 and TRBJ1-6; D is possibly TRBD1 (6 bases). V was cut by 3 bases and J by 7 bases, with 17 bases left in between. Per the germline V gene, CDR1 is SGHRS and CDR2 is YFSETQ. CDR3 length: 16 residues. As DNA, the CDR3 is TGCGCCAGCAGCTCCAGCGGGGGGGGCGGCAATTCACCCCTCCACTTT. Amino acids: CASSSSGGGGNSPLHF.

Only a few counts were recorded for this clone. The V call is TRBV27, the J call TRBJ1-1; perhaps TRBD1 as D (6 bases). This CDR3 is built from 14 residues. The germline V and J ends were trimmed by 3 bases and 4 bases, with 12 bases remaining between them. Germline CDR1 and CDR2: MNHEY and SMNVEV (reference sequence). The CDR3 DNA reads as TGTGCCAGCAGTTTTAGGGCCAGGGGCACTGAAGCTTTCTTT. Its translation: CASSFRARGTEAFF.

CDR3 loop: CASSVTLAGRGTDTQYF. CDR3 in DNA: TGTGCCAGCAGTGTAACCCTAGCGGGGAGGGGCACAGATACGCAGTATTTT. The chain joins TRBV7-2 to TRBJ2-3; 9 nucleotides match TRBD2. The CDR3 length is 17 residues. V was clipped by 6 bases and J by 1 base; unmatched bases: 11. Germline lookup yields CDR1 SGHTA and CDR2 FQGNSA.

The chain uses TRBV7-9 and TRBJ1-5, with 10 bases identical to TRBD1. V was clipped by 3 bases and J by 5 bases; unmatched bases: 1. CDR1 and CDR2 from the germline V gene are SEHNR and FQNEAQ (reference sequence). The CDR3 totals 14 residues. The CDR3 bases are TGTGCCAGCAGCTTCGGACAGGGGGATCAGCCCCAGCATTTT. It specifies CASSFGQGDQPQHF.

The V and J genes are TRBV10-3 and TRBJ1-3; TRBD1 might be the D (5 bases). V was trimmed by 5 bases and J by 0 bases, leaving 11 bases between them. Per germline, CDR1 ENHRY and CDR2 SYGVKD. This CDR3 has 15 residues. The CDR3 DNA follows: TGTGCCATCAGTAAAGCCGACAGCTCTGGAAACACCATATATTTT. Translating it yields CAISKADSSGNTIYF.

This chain connects TRBV1 to TRBJ2-5; TRBD2 is the table's D call and was not checked against the DNA. TRBV1 is a listed pseudogene. The CDR3 consists of 17 residues. CDR3 sequence (DNA): TGCACCAGCAGCCAATGGGGACTAGCGGGGATCCAGGAGACCCAGTACTTC. It codes for CTSSQWGLAGIQETQYF.

In this sample, this clone turned up a few times. J is TRBJ1-6 and V is TRBV5-6, with D maybe TRBD1 (5 bases). V was shortened by 0 bases and J by 10 bases, with 8 bases between the two germline ends. This CDR3 has 13 residues. CDR1 is SGHDT and CDR2 is YYEEEE in the germline V gene. CDR3 in amino acids: CASSLVGASPLHF. CDR3 nucleotides: TGTGCCAGCAGCTTGGTTGGGGCCTCACCCCTCCACTTT. Based on the CDR3 plus reference TRBV5-6 and TRBJ1-6, the full variable domain is DAGVTQSPTHLIKTRGQQVTLRCSPKSGHDTVSWYQQALGQGPQFIFQYYEEEERQRGNFPDRFSGHQFPNYSSELNVNALLLGDSALYLCASSLVGASPLHFGNGTRLTVT.

This rearrangement joins TRBV4-1 to TRBJ1-2, with 8 bases identical to TRBD1. V dropped 4 bases and J dropped 4; count of bases not matched to a gene: 11. This CDR3 spans 16 amino acids. Germline values: CDR1 MGHRA, CDR2 YSYEKL. CDR3 in DNA: TGCGCCAGCAGCCCGCTAACCAGGGGGCCCGGCTATGGCTACACCTTC. It is translated as CASSPLTRGPGYGYTF.

The chain is built from TRBV6-5 and TRBJ1-4; 7 bases are a match to TRBD1. The CDR3 is 14 residues long. J gave up 8 bases and V 6 bases, and 9 bases lay outside the gene matches. Germline V CDR1 and CDR2: MNHEY, SVGAGI. CDR3 loop: CASSRGTAVEKLFF. For the CDR3, the DNA is TGTGCCAGCAGCCGTGGGACAGCCGTCGAAAAACTGTTTTTT.

This rearrangement joins TRBV6-5 to TRBJ1-4; D gene ambiguous. Germline CDR1 is MNHEY and CDR2 is SVGAGI. Between the trimmed V and J ends, which lost 6 bases and 3 bases, there was a span of 14 bases. The CDR3 is 15 residues long. CDR3 amino acids: CASSRLTGSNEKLFF. The DNA for the CDR3 is TGTGCCAGCAGCAGGTTAACGGGGTCTAATGAAAAACTGTTTTTT.

The gene calls are TRBV7-8 and TRBJ2-2; D is perhaps TRBD1 (6 bases). The CDR3 is 13 amino acids. The germline gives CDR1 SGHVS, CDR2 FQNEAQ. V was cut by 5 bases and J by 7 bases, with 11 bases left in between. CDR3 DNA sequence: TGTGCCAGCAGCGAAGGACAGATCGGGGAGCTGTTTTTT. Protein: CASSEGQIGELFF.

This clone was recorded only once. This chain uses TRBV19 with TRBJ2-5; D is possibly TRBD1 (6 bases). Germline-derived CDR1 and CDR2 are LNHDA and SQIVND (reference sequence). The CDR3 has 13 amino acids. V was shortened by 10 bases and J by 5 bases, with 17 bases between the two germline ends. The CDR3 loop reads CATQGPERETQYF. CDR3 bases: TGTGCCACCCAGGGGCCGGAGAGGGAGACCCAGTACTTC.

The CDR3 protein is CASSVGAGGYEQYF. The DNA for the CDR3 is TGTGCCAGCAGCGTTGGCGCAGGGGGCTACGAGCAGTACTTC. The rearrangement uses TRBV9 and TRBJ2-7; TRBD1 matches 7 bases. The V and J ends lost 2 bases and 3 bases, in that order; junction bases with no gene match: 5. The CDR3 runs 14 residues. In germline, CDR1 is SGDLS, CDR2 YYNGEE.

V and J are TRBV11-3 and TRBJ2-7; 8 nucleotides match TRBD1. CDR1 SGHNT and CDR2 YENEEA come from the germline V gene. CDR3 length: 16 amino acids. Trimming removed 5 bases from V and 5 bases from J; junction bases left unmatched: 14. This chain's CDR3 is CASSEQGGSPLNEQYF. In DNA, the CDR3 is TGTGCCAGCAGCGAACAGGGGGGCAGTCCTCTAAACGAGCAGTACTTC.

This rearrangement joins TRBV10-3 to TRBJ1-3; TRBD1 might be the D (5 bases). Trimming removed 3 bases at V and 1 base at J, with 10 bases between. The CDR3 is made up of 15 amino acids. CDR1 and CDR2 (germline): ENHRY, SYGVKD. CDR3 in amino acids: CAISDPRESGNTIYF. DNA of the CDR3: TGTGCCATCAGTGATCCCAGGGAATCTGGAAACACCATATATTTT.

This chain links TRBV27 with TRBJ2-7; 8 positions agree with TRBD1. The length of the CDR3 is 15 residues. Germline CDR1 and CDR2: MNHEY and SMNVEV (reference sequence). V lost 2 bases, J lost 0 bases, and 3 bases stayed unmatched. DNA for the CDR3: TGTGCCAGCAGTTTAGAAGGGACAGGCTCCTACGAGCAGTACTTC. Its protein product is CASSLEGTGSYEQYF.

The rearrangement uses TRBV7-9 and TRBJ2-3; D call uncertain. The V end was cut by 1 base, the J end by 5 bases, with 7 bases between. This CDR3 is built from 13 residues. Germline CDR1 reads SEHNR; CDR2 reads FQNEAQ (reference sequence). CDR3 sequence (DNA): TGTGCCAGCAGCTTAGTTAGTCAAGATACGCAGTATTTT. This sequence encodes CASSLVSQDTQYF.

This chain connects TRBV27 to TRBJ1-1; no clear D. In germline, CDR1 is MNHEY, CDR2 SMNVEV (reference sequence). V gave up 8 bases and J gave up 0 bases, with 13 bases separating them. The CDR3 spans 14 residues. The CDR3, as DNA: TGTGCCAGCGGCCGATGGCCTCTGAACACTGAAGCTTTCTTT. It yields the protein CASGRWPLNTEAFF.

The gene calls are TRBV21-1 and TRBJ1-5; TRBD1 was called by the table and not checked on the DNA. TRBV21-1 is assigned pseudogene status. This CDR3 has 16 amino acids. CDR3 amino acids: CASPYRDNYSNQPQHF. CDR3 coding DNA: TGTGCCAGCCCCTATCGGGACAACTATAGCAATCAGCCCCAGCATTTT.

There are a few counts of this clone. The chain uses TRBV7-8 and TRBJ2-3, with 15 positions matching TRBD2. This CDR3 region has 20 residues. Losses at the gene ends were 2 bases for V and 3 bases for J; bases not matched to a gene: 12. The germline V gene encodes CDR1 SGHVS and CDR2 FQNEAQ. The CDR3, as DNA: TGTGCCAGCAGCTTAAGTAGGACTAGCGGGGGGGCGGGAGGGACAGATACGCAGTATTTT. This gives the protein CASSLSRTSGGAGGTDTQYF.